A single sample is the source of the 6 T cell receptor beta chains below, sequenced in a study of blood T cell repertoires in COVID-19 (dated by TCRdb to 2019 to 2021). Preparation of the library involved the immunoSEQ multiplex PCR assay. In TCRdb, the immuneACCESS table is reduced to in-frame sequences with V and J assigned. These tables do not hold every clone; where another copy was compared, an unresolved V gene accounts for under half, and the others remain unexplained. The sample profile shows under 100,000 clones; approximately 85% of them were found once. Approximately 3% of the sample is taken by the ten largest. The specimen was peripheral blood. These receptors originate from a woman aged 80 or over with COVID-19, enrolled during active disease.

The rearrangement uses TRBV3-1 (or the pseudogene TRBV3-2) and TRBJ2-3, with D possibly TRBD2 on 7 matching bases. The V end lost 1 base, the J end lost 0 bases, and 11 bases lay between the germline ends. Germline V gene data show CDR1 as LGHDT and CDR2 as YNNKEL (reference sequence). The CDR3 is 16 amino acids. The CDR3 loop is CASSQVGGASTDTQYF. The CDR3 bases are TGTGCCAGCAGCCAAGTGGGGGGGGCCAGCACAGATACGCAGTATTTT.

The chain couples TRBV7-3 to TRBJ1-1, with a possible D match to TRBD1 (6 bases). Trimming removed 1 base from V and 5 bases from J, with 14 bases in between. Looked up from germline, CDR1 is SGHTA and CDR2 is FQGTGA. This CDR3 spans 15 amino acids. The CDR3 region is CASSLMAGEVTEAFF. CDR3 nucleotides: TGTGCCAGCAGCTTAATGGCAGGGGAAGTAACTGAAGCTTTCTTT. Full variable domain (outside the CDR3, taken from reference TRBV7-3 and TRBJ1-1): GAGVSQTPSNKVTEKGKYVELRCDPISGHTALYWYRQSLGQGPEFLIYFQGTGAADDSGLPNDRFFAVRPEGSVSTLKIQRTERGDSAVYLCASSLMAGEVTEAFFGQGTRLTVV.

This chain links TRBV5-6 with TRBJ1-4; D is uncertain. Trimming took 1 base from V and 5 from J, leaving 6 bases between them. The CDR3 runs 13 residues. The V gene's germline CDR1 is SGHDT and CDR2 YYEEEE. For the CDR3, the DNA is TGTGCCAGCAGCTTGTGGCAGAATGAAAAACTGTTTTTT. It is translated as CASSLWQNEKLFF.

This rearrangement joins TRBV9 to TRBJ2-5, with D possibly being TRBD1 (6 bases). The CDR3 sequence is 15 residues long. The germline V and J ends were trimmed by 3 bases and 2 bases, with 14 bases remaining between them. Looked up from germline, CDR1 is SGDLS and CDR2 is YYNGEE. This CDR3 is CASSAQGRKQETQYF. The CDR3 DNA is TGTGCCAGCAGCGCCCAGGGGCGGAAACAAGAGACCCAGTACTTC.

Here the CDR3 reads CASGDTHTEAFF. The CDR3 DNA reads TGCGCCAGCGGGGACACCCACACTGAAGCTTTCTTT. V and J are TRBV10-1 and TRBJ1-1; tentatively, D is TRBD1 (6 bases). Trimming shortened V by 8 bases and J by 3 bases, and 10 bases separated the two germline ends. CDR1 is WNHNN, CDR2 SYGVQD, per germline (reference sequence). This CDR3 region has 12 residues.

The rearrangement links TRBV5-1 to TRBJ2-7; TRBD1 might be the D (5 bases). There are 14 residues in the CDR3. Germline V gene lookup returns CDR1 SGHRS and CDR2 YFSETQ. V was clipped by 0 bases and J by 4 bases, with 11 bases between them. CDR3 sequence: CASSLGAGRYEQYF. The CDR3 region has the DNA TGCGCCAGCAGCTTGGGGGCAGGGCGGTACGAGCAGTACTTC. The full variable domain, completed using reference TRBV5-1 and TRBJ2-7, is KAGVTQTPRYLIKTRGQQVTLSCSPISGHRSVSWYQQTPGQGLQFLFEYFSETQRNKGNFPGRFSGRQFSNSRSEMNVSTLELGDSALYLCASSLGAGRYEQYFGPGTRLTVT.